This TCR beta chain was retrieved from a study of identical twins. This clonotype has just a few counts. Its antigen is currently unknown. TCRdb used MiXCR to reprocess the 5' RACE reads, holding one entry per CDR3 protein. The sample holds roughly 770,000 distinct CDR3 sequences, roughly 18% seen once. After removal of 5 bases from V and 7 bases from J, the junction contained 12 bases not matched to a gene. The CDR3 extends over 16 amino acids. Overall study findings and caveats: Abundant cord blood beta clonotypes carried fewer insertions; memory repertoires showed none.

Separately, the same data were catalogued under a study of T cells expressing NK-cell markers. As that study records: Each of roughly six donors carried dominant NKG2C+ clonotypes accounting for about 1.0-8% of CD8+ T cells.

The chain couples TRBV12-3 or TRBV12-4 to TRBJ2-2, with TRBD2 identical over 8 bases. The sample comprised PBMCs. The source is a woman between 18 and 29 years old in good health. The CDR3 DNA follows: TGTGCCAGCAGTCCCAGAACCGGGACTAGATACGGGGAGCTGTTTTTT. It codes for CASSPRTGTRYGELFF.